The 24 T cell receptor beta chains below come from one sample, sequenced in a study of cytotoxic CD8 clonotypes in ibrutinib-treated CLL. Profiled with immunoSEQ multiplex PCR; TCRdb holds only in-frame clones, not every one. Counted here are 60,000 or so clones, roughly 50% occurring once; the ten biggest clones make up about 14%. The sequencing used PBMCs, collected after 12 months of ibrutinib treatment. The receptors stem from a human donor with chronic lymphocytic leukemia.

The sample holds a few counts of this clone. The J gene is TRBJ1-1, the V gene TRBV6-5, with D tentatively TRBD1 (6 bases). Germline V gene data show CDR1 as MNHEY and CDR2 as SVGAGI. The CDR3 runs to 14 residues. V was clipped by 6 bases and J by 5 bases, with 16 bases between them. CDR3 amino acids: CASSSGGRRTEAFF. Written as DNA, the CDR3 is TGTGCCAGCAGCTCGGGGGGGCGGAGGACTGAAGCTTTCTTT.

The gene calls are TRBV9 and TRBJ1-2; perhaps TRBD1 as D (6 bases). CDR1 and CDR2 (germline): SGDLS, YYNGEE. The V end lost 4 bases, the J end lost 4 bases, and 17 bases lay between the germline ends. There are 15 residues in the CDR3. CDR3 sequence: CASSPSTGQFYGYTF. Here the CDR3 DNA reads TGTGCCAGCAGCCCCAGCACCGGACAGTTCTATGGCTACACCTTC.

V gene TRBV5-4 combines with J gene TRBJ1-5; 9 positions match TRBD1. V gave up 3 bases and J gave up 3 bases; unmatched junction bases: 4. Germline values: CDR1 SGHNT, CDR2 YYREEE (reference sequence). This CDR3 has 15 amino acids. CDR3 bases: TGTGCCAGCAGCTCCGGGACAGGGCCCAATCAGCCCCAGCATTTT. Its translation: CASSSGTGPNQPQHF.

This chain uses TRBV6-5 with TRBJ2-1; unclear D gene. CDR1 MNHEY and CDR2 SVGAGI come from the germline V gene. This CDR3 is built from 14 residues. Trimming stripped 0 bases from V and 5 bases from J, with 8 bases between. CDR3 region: CASSYSQVHNEQFF. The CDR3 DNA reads TGTGCCAGCAGTTACTCTCAGGTTCACAATGAGCAGTTCTTC.

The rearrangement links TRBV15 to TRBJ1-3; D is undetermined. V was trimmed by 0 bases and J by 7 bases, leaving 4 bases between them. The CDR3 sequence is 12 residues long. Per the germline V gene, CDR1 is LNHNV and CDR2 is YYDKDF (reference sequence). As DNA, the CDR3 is TGTGCCACCAGCAGAGATTGGAACACCATATATTTT. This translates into CATSRDWNTIYF.

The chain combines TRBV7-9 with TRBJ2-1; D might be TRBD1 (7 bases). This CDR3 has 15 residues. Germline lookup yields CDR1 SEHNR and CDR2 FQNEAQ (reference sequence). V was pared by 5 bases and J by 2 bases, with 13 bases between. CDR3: CASSIPGGPYNEQFF. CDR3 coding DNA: TGTGCCAGCAGCATACCAGGGGGGCCCTACAATGAGCAGTTCTTC.

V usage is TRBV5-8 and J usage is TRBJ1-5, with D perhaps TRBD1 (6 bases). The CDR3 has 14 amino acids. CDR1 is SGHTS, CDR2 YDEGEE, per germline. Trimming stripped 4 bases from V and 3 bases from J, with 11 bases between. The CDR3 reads CASSPGQNNQPQHF. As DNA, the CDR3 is TGTGCCAGCAGCCCTGGACAGAACAATCAGCCCCAGCATTTT.

CDR3 DNA sequence: TGCGCCAGCAGTGCCCCCGGCCTGAACACCGGGGAGCTGTTTTTT. Translation gives CASSAPGLNTGELFF. The V call is TRBV10-2, the J call TRBJ2-2; no clear D. The CDR3 is 15 residues long. The V gene lost 4 bases and the J gene lost 1 base, with 10 bases spanning the gap. In germline, CDR1 is WSHSY, CDR2 SAAADI.

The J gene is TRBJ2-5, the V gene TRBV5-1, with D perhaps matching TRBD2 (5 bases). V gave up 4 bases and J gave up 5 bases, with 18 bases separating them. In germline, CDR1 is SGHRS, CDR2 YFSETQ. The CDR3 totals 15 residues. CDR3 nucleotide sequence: TGCGCCAGCAGCCTTTACGCTACTACGGGGGAGACCCAGTACTTC. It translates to CASSLYATTGETQYF.

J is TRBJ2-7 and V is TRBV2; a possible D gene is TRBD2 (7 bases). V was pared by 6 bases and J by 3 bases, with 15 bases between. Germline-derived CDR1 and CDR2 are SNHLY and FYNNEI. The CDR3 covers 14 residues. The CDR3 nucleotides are TGTGCCAGCAGCTCGCAGGGGAGGGTCTACGAGCAGTACTTC. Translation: CASSSQGRVYEQYF.

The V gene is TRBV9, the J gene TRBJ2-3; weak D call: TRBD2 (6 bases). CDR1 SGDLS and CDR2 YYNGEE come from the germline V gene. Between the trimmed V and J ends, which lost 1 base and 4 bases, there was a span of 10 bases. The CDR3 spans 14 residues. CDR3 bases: TGTGCCAGCAGCGTACCTAGCGAGTCAGATACGCAGTATTTT. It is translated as CASSVPSESDTQYF.

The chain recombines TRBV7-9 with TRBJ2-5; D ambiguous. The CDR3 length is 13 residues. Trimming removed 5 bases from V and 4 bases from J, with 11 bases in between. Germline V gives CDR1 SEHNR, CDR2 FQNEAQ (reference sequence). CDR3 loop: CASSADGLETQYF. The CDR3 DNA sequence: TGTGCCAGCAGCGCGGACGGTCTAGAGACCCAGTACTTC.

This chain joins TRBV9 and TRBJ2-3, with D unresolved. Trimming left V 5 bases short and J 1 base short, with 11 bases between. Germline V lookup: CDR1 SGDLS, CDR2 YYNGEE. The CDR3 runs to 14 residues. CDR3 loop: CASSSGGGTDTQYF. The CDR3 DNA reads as TGTGCCAGCAGTTCCGGTGGTGGCACAGATACGCAGTATTTT. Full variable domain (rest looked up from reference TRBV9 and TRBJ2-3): DSGVTQTPKHLITATGQRVTLRCSPRSGDLSVYWYQQSLDQGLQFLIQYYNGEERAKGNILERFSAQQFPDLHSELNLSSLELGDSALYFCASSSGGGTDTQYFGPGTRLTVL.

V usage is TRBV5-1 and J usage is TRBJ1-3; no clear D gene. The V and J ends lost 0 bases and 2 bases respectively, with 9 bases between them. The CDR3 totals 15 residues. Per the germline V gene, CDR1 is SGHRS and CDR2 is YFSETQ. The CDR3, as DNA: TGCGCCAGCAGCTTGGACGGCGGGGCTGGAAACACCATATATTTT. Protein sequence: CASSLDGGAGNTIYF.

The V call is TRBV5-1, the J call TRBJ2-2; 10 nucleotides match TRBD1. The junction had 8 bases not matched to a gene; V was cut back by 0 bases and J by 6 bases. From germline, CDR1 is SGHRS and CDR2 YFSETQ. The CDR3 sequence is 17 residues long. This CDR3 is CASSLDLDRGPSGELFF. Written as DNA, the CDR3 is TGCGCCAGCAGCTTGGACTTAGACAGGGGGCCCTCCGGGGAGCTGTTTTTT.

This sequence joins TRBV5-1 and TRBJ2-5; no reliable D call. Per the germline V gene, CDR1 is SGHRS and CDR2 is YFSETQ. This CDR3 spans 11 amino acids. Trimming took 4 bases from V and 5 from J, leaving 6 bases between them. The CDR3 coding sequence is TGCGCCAGCAGCCCCGGGGAGACCCAGTACTTC. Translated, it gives CASSPGETQYF.

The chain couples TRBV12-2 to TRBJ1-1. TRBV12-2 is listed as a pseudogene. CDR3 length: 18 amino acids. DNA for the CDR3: TGTGCAAGTCGCTTAGCGGGACGGATGTTACACATGAACACTGAAGCTTTCTTT. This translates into CASRLAGRMLHMNTEAFF.

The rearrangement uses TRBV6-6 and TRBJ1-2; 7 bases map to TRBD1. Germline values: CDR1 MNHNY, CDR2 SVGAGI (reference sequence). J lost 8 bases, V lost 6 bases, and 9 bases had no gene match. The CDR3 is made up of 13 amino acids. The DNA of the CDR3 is TGTGCCAGCAGACCAGGGGGGGATAGGGGCTACACCTTC. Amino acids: CASRPGGDRGYTF.

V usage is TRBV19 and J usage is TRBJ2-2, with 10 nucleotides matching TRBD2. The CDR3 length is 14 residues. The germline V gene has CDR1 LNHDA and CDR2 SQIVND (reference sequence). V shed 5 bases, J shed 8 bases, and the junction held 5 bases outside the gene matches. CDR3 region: CASSPSGRRGELFF. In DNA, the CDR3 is TGTGCCAGTAGTCCTAGCGGGAGAAGAGGGGAGCTGTTTTTT.

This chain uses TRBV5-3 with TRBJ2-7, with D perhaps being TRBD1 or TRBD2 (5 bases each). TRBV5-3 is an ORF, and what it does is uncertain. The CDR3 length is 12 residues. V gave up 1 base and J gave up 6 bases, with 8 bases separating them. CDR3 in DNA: TGTGCCAGAAGCTTGTCAGGGACCGAGCAGTACTTC. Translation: CARSLSGTEQYF.

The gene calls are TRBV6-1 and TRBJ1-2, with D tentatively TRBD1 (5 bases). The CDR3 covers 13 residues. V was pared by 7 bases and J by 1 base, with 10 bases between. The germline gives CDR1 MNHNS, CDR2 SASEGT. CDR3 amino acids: CASISTDNYGYTF. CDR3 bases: TGTGCCAGCATATCGACAGATAACTATGGCTACACCTTC.

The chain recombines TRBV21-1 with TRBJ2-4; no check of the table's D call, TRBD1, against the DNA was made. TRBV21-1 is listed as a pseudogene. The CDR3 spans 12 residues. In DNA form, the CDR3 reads TGTGCCAGCAGACAGGGGTGGGACATTCAGTACTTC. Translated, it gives CASRQGWDIQYF.

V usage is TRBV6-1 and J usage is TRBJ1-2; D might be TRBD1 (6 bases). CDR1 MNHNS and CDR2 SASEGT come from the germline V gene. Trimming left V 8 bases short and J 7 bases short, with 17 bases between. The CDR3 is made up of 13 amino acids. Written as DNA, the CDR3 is TGTGCCAGCCTTGGGGACAAGTCAGGTGGCTACACCTTC. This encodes CASLGDKSGGYTF.

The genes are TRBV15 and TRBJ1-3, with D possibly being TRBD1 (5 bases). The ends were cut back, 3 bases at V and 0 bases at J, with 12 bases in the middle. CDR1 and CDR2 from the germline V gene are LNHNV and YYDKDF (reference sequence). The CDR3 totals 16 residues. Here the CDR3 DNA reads TGTGCCACCAGCAGTGTTCAGGGCCACTCTGGAAACACCATATATTTT. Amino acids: CATSSVQGHSGNTIYF.